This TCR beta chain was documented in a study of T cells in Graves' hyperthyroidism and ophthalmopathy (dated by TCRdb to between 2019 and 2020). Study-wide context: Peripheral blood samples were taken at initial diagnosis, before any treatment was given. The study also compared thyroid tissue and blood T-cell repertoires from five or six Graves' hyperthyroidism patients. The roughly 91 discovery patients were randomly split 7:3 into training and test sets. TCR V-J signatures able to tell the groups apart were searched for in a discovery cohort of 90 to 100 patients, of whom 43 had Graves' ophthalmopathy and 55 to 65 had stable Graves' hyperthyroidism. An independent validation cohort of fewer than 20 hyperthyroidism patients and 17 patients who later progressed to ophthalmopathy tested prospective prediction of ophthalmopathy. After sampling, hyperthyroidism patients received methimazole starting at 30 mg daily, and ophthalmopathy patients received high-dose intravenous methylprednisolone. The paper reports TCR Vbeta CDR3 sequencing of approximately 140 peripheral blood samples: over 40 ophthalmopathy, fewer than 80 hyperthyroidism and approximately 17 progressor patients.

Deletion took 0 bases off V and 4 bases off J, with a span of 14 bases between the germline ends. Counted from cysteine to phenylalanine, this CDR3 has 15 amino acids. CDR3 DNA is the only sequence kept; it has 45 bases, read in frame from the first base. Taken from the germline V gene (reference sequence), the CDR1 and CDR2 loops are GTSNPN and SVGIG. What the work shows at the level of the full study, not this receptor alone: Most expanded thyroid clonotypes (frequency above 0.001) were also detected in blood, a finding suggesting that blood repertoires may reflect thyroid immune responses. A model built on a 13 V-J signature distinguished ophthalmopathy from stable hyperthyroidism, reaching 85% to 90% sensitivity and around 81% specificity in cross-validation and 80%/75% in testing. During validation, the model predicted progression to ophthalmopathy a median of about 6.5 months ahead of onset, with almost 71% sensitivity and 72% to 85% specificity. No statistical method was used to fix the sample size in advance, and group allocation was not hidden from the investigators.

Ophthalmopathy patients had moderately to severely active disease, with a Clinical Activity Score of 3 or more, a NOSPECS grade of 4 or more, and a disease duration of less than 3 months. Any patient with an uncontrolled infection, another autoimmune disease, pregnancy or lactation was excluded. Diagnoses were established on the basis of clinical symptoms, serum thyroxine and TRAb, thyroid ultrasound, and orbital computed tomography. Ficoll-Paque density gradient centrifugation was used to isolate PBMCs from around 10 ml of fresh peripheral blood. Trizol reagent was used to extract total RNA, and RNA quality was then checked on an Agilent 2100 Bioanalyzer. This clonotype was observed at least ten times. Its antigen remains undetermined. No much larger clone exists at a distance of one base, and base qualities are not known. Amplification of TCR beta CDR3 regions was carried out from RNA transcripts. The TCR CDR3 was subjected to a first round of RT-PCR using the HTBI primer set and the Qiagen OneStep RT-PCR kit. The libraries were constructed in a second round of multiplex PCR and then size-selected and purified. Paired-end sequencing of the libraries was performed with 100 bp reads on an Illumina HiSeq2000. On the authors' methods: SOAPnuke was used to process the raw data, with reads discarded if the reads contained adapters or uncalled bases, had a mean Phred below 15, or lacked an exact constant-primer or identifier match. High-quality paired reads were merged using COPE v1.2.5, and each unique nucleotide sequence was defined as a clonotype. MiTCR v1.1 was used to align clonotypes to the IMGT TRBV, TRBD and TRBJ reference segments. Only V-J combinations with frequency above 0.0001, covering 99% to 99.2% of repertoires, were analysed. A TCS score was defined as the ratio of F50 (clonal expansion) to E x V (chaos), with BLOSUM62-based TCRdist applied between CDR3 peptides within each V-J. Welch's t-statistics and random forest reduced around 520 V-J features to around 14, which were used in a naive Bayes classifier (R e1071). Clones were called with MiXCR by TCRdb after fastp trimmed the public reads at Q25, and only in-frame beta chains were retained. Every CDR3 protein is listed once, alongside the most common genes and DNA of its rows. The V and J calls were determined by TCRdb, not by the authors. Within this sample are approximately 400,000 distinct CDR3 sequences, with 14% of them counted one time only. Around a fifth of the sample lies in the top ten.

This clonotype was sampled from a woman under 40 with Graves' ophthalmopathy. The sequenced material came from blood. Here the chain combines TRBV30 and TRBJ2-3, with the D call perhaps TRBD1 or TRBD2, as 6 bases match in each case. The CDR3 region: CAWSVNGGFSDTQYF. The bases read TGTGCCTGGAGTGTCAACGGGGGCTTCTCAGATACGCAGTATTTT.